This T cell receptor beta chain was sequenced for a study of regulatory T cells in long-lasting Graves disease. The table lists this clonotype with a few counts. Its target is unknown. Germline lookup yields CDR1 SGHAT and CDR2 FQNNGV. Trimming cost V 4 bases and J 1 base; bases outside gene matches: 9. The CDR3 is made up of 16 amino acids. Study-level findings and limits: Since the sample size was small, accuracy may have been reduced.

Construction of the TCR beta libraries employed iRepertoire HTBI primers in conjunction with Arm-PCR of CDR3 regions. Using its own MiXCR run on the multiplex PCR reads, TCRdb lists one record per CDR3 protein. The repertoire holds roughly 450,000 distinct CDR3 sequences, with 20% to 25% as singletons. The time point denotes: persistent/refractory GD, antithyroid drugs over 5 years with positive TRAb. PBMC-derived RNA was used for the TCR library. This sequence originates from a female donor with Graves disease. The source was peripheral blood mononuclear cells (PBMCs), collected when the disease was refractory, from a patient treated with antithyroid drugs. This chain joins TRBV11-2 and TRBJ2-7, with TRBD1 matching 8 bases. The CDR3 DNA follows: TGTGCCAGCAGCTACCAACAGGGGGTGATGTCCTACGAGCAGTACTTC. It codes for CASSYQQGVMSYEQYF.